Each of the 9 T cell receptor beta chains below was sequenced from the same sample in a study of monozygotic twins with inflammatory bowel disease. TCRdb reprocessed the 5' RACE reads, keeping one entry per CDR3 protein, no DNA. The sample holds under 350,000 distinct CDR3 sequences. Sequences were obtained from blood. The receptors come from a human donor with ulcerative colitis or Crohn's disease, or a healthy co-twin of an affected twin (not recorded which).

This chain's CDR3 is CASSPGTEGYGYTF. The genes are TRBV7-9 and TRBJ1-2; TCRdb designates TRBD1, a call that cannot be tested without DNA. CDR1 and CDR2 (germline): SEHNR, FQNEAQ (reference sequence). The CDR3 has 14 residues.

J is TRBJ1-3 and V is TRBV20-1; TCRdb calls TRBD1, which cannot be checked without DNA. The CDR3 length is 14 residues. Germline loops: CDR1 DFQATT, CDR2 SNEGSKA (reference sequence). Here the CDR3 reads CSARRQGLGNTIYF.

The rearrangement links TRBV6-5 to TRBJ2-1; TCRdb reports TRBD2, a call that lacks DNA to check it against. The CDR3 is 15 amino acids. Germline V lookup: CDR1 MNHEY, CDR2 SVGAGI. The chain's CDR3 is CASSYGRTRRGEQFF.

CDR3 in amino acids: CASSPAPGYEQYF. J is TRBJ2-7 and V is TRBV18; TCRdb's assignment of TRBD1 cannot be checked, as there is no DNA. This CDR3 region has 13 residues. Germline V gene data show CDR1 as KGHSH and CDR2 as LQKENI.

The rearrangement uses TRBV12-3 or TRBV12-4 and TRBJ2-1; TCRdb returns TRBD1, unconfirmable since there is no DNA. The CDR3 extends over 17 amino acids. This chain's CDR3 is CASSTYRVWSSYNEQFF.

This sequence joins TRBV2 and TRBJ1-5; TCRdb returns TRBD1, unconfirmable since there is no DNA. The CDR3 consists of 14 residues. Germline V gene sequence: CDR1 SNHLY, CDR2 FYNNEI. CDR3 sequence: CASTGTGGDQPQHF.

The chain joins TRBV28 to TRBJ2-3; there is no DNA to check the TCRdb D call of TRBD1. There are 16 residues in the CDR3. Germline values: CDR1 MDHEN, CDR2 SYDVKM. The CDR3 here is CASSFWRGGQWDTQYF.

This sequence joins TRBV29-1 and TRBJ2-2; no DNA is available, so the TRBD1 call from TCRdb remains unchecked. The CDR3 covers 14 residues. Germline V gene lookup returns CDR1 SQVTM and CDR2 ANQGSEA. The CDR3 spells CSAPGQGNTGELFF.

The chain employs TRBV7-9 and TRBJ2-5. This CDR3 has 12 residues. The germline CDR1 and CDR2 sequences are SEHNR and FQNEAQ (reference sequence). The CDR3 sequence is CASHPIQETQYF.